These 32 T cell receptor beta chains were sequenced from one sample in a study of T cells in Graves' hyperthyroidism and ophthalmopathy. Researchers amplified the TCR beta CDR3 regions from RNA transcripts. RT-PCR in the first round (using the HTBI primer set) targeted the TCR CDR3. TCRdb independently ran MiXCR on the multiplex PCR reads; one entry per CDR3 protein. Found here are some 490,000 distinct CDR3 sequences, approximately 23% of them singletons; the top ten hold roughly 49%. Specimen: blood. The receptors were sampled from a woman aged 70-85 years with Graves' ophthalmopathy.

This clonotype came up a few times. This chain joins TRBV13 and TRBJ2-7, with TRBD2 matching over 8 bases. In germline, CDR1 is PRHDT, CDR2 FYEKMQ (reference sequence). The trim removed 4 bases at V and 4 bases at J, leaving 6 bases unmatched. CDR3 length: 14 amino acids. The CDR3 is CASSSSGFVYEQYF. CDR3 bases: TGTGCCAGCAGCTCTAGCGGGTTCGTTTACGAGCAGTACTTC.

The CDR3 is CASSQEKGLQANLAKNIQYF. CDR3 in DNA: TGTGCCAGCAGCCAAGAAAAGGGCCTACAGGCAAACTTAGCCAAAAACATTCAGTACTTC. This sequence joins TRBV11-2 and TRBJ2-4; TRBD1 might be the D (5 bases). CDR1 is SGHAT and CDR2 is FQNNGV in the germline V gene. Trimming shortened V by 5 bases and J by 0 bases, and 26 bases separated the two germline ends. The length of the CDR3 is 20 residues.

The CDR3 is CAWNPTGEEQYF. For the CDR3, the DNA is TGTGCCTGGAACCCGACAGGGGAAGAGCAGTACTTC. V and J are TRBV30 and TRBJ2-7; TRBD1 matches 8 bases. The V gene's germline CDR1 is GTSNPN and CDR2 SVGIG (reference sequence). The junction had 6 bases not matched to a gene; V was cut back by 4 bases and J by 7 bases. This CDR3 contains 12 residues.

Only a few counts were recorded for this clonotype. The chain has TRBV12-3 or TRBV12-4 and TRBJ2-7; 8 bases are shared with TRBD2. Germline trimming cut 8 bases from V and 6 bases from J; bases unmatched to any gene: 9. The CDR3 length is 13 residues. The CDR3 loop reads CASGPGLGSEQYF. The CDR3 DNA is TGTGCCAGCGGTCCGGGACTAGGTTCCGAGCAGTACTTC.

A remark on this clonotype: This may be a read error: a much more frequent sequence differs by one nucleotide. The rearrangement uses TRBV20-1 and TRBJ2-1; 11 bases match TRBD2. The CDR3 is 14 amino acids. CDR1 is DFQATT and CDR2 is SNEGSKA in the germline V gene (reference sequence). V shed 5 bases, J shed 7 bases, and the junction held 7 bases outside the gene matches. As DNA, the CDR3 is TGCAGTGCTGCTGGACTAGCGGGTAGTAATGAGCAGTTCTTC. As protein: CSAAGLAGSNEQFF.

This chain links TRBV6-1 with TRBJ2-7, with 7 nucleotides matching TRBD2. This CDR3 spans 13 amino acids. Germline V gives CDR1 MNHNS, CDR2 SASEGT. J was trimmed by 4 bases and V by 8 bases; bases with no gene match: 8. CDR3 in amino acids: CASSGLTRYEQYF. CDR3 in DNA: TGTGCCAGCTCGGGACTAACGAGATACGAGCAGTACTTC.

This clonotype was counted a few times. The V gene is TRBV7-2, the J gene TRBJ2-1; 10 bases line up with TRBD2. CDR3 length: 13 amino acids. Germline V gene sequence: CDR1 SGHTA, CDR2 FQGNSA. V trimming: 5 bases; J trimming: 8 bases; junction bases outside the gene matches: 3. As DNA, the CDR3 is TGTGCCAGCAGCCGACTAGCGGGTGATGAGCAGTTCTTC. It specifies CASSRLAGDEQFF.

The chain is built from TRBV20-1 and TRBJ2-3; tentative D call: TRBD2 (6 bases). The CDR3 extends over 15 amino acids. The V and J ends lost 0 bases and 2 bases respectively, with 12 bases between them. The germline V gene encodes CDR1 DFQATT and CDR2 SNEGSKA (reference sequence). DNA for the CDR3: TGCAGTGCTAGAGATGTCCTAGCGAACACAGATACGCAGTATTTT. Its protein product is CSARDVLANTDTQYF.

Ten or more counts support this clonotype. The chain carries TRBV28 and TRBJ1-1; no reliable D call. V was cut by 1 base and J by 6 bases, with 12 bases left in between. CDR1 MDHEN and CDR2 SYDVKM come from the germline V gene. This CDR3 region has 14 residues. The CDR3, as DNA: TGTGCCAGCAGTTTATCGGGTAGATACGCTGAAGCTTTCTTT. It codes for CASSLSGRYAEAFF.

The chain uses TRBV14 and TRBJ2-3; 8 bases line up with TRBD2. V was pared by 3 bases and J by 10 bases, with 9 bases of the junction left unmatched. CDR1 and CDR2 from the germline V gene are SGHDN and FVKESK. The CDR3 has 14 residues. This CDR3 reads CASSQPGLEYAQYF. As DNA, the CDR3 is TGTGCCAGCAGCCAGCCGGGACTAGAATACGCGCAGTATTTT.

At least ten counts were recorded for this clonotype. The gene calls are TRBV7-2 and TRBJ2-3; 7 bases fit TRBD2. After removal of 4 bases from V and 1 base from J, the junction contained 8 bases not matched to a gene. The CDR3 is made up of 16 amino acids. Germline V gene data show CDR1 as SGHTA and CDR2 as FQGNSA. The DNA of the CDR3 is TGTGCCAGCAGCTCAAGGGGAGGGCCAGGCACAGATACGCAGTATTTT. It encodes CASSSRGGPGTDTQYF.

The table lists this clonotype with many counts. One end of the junction is discordant with germline, which a read error may explain. The chain joins TRBV18 to TRBJ2-7; 13 bases match TRBD2. Looked up from germline, CDR1 is KGHSH and CDR2 is LQKENI. The CDR3 runs 15 residues. The CDR3 spells CASSPGLAGTYEQYF. CDR3 DNA sequence: TGCGCCAGCAGCCCGGGACTAGCGGGGACCTACGAGCAGTACTTC.

This clonotype was counted many times. This chain joins TRBV28 and TRBJ1-1, with D possibly matching TRBD1 (5 bases). The CDR3 extends over 14 amino acids. Germline V gene lookup returns CDR1 MDHEN and CDR2 SYDVKM. Deletions cut 5 bases from V and 7 bases from J, with 17 bases between. As DNA, the CDR3 is TGTGCCAGCAGTACCCGTAGGGGCAGGGTTGAAGCTTTCTTT. Translation gives CASSTRRGRVEAFF.

This clonotype occurred a few times. V gene TRBV20-1 combines with J gene TRBJ1-5; D gene unclear. Germline CDR1 and CDR2: DFQATT and SNEGSKA (reference sequence). This CDR3 is built from 12 residues. V was pared by 6 bases and J by 4 bases, with 10 bases between. The CDR3 is CSARRVNQPQHF. In DNA, the CDR3 is TGCAGTGCCAGGCGGGTTAATCAGCCCCAGCATTTT.

J is TRBJ2-1 and V is TRBV25-1; a weak D match, TRBD1 (7 bases). Germline V lookup: CDR1 MGHDK, CDR2 SYGVNS. The CDR3 loop spans 16 amino acids. V lost 1 base to trimming and J lost 4 bases, with 14 bases between them. The CDR3 is CASSEWVQGRYNEQFF. CDR3 DNA sequence: TGTGCCAGCAGTGAATGGGTACAGGGGAGGTACAATGAGCAGTTCTTC.

This clonotype was recorded at least ten times. V is TRBV5-1 and J is TRBJ2-3, with D perhaps TRBD2 (6 bases). This CDR3 spans 14 amino acids. V lost 4 bases and J 0 bases, leaving 9 bases between the germline ends. The germline V gene encodes CDR1 SGHRS and CDR2 YFSETQ. The CDR3 DNA is TGCGCCAGCAGCACGGGGACTAGCACAGATACGCAGTATTTT. This translates into CASSTGTSTDTQYF.

This rearrangement joins TRBV6-5 to TRBJ1-1; D remains unclear. Per germline, CDR1 MNHEY and CDR2 SVGAGI. This CDR3 is built from 17 residues. V lost 0 bases to trimming and J lost 0 bases, with 14 bases between them. CDR3 region: CASSYSFGGVMNTEAFF. CDR3 DNA: TGTGCCAGCAGTTACTCCTTTGGCGGAGTCATGAACACTGAAGCTTTCTTT.

On this clonotype itself: A read error is possible here, since a much larger clone lies one base away. This chain uses TRBV28 with TRBJ2-5; weak D call: TRBD2 (6 bases). Germline V gene sequence: CDR1 MDHEN, CDR2 SYDVKM. V was pared by 5 bases and J by 2 bases, with 9 bases between. The CDR3 extends over 13 amino acids. The CDR3: CASSTSMQETQYF. CDR3 DNA sequence: TGTGCCAGCAGTACTAGCATGCAAGAGACCCAGTACTTC. The full variable domain, rest sourced from reference TRBV28 and TRBJ2-5, is DVKVTQSSRYLVKRTGEKVFLECVQDMDHENMFWYRQDPGLGLRLIYFSYDVKMKEKGDIPEGYSVSREKKERFSLILESASTNQTSMYLCASSTSMQETQYFGPGTRLLVL.

V gene TRBV7-2 combines with J gene TRBJ2-7; 9 nucleotides align to TRBD2. Per the germline V gene, CDR1 is SGHTA and CDR2 is FQGNSA. The J segment lost 5 bases and the V segment lost 1 base, leaving 3 bases of the junction unmatched. The CDR3 runs 14 residues. The CDR3 loop reads CASSLDPSGNEQYF. CDR3 coding DNA: TGTGCCAGCAGCTTAGACCCTAGCGGGAACGAGCAGTACTTC.

V is TRBV6-1 and J is TRBJ2-7, with 11 bases fitting TRBD2. Germline lookup yields CDR1 MNHNS and CDR2 SASEGT. The V and J ends lost 10 bases and 3 bases, in that order; junction bases with no gene match: 5. This CDR3 is 13 amino acids long. Here the CDR3 DNA reads TGTGCCACCCGGACTAGCGGGTACTACGAGCAGTACTTC. As protein: CATRTSGYYEQYF.

The rearrangement uses TRBV7-2 and TRBJ2-2; 7 bases are a match to TRBD2. Germline CDR1 SGHTA, CDR2 FQGNSA. Trimming took 3 bases from V and 1 from J; bases not matched to a gene: 11. The CDR3 totals 18 residues. CDR3 DNA sequence: TGTGCCAGCAGCTTGGGGAGTTGGGGGAGGGGGAACACCGGGGAGCTGTTTTTT. This codes for CASSLGSWGRGNTGELFF.

This clonotype was counted many times. This chain connects TRBV12-3 or TRBV12-4 to TRBJ2-7; perhaps D is TRBD1 or TRBD2 (6 bases each). The CDR3 length is 13 residues. V gave up 4 bases and J gave up 1 base, with 8 bases separating them. The CDR3 coding sequence is TGTGCCAGCAGTTGGGGGGCATCCTACGAGCAGTACTTC. This gives the protein CASSWGASYEQYF.

This clonotype was detected a few times. The rearrangement uses TRBV7-6 and TRBJ2-7, with D unresolved. The CDR3 extends over 12 amino acids. Trimming left V 3 bases short and J 6 bases short, with 9 bases between. Germline V gives CDR1 SGHVS, CDR2 FNYEAQ. The CDR3 protein is CASSFSRGEQYF. DNA for the CDR3: TGTGCCAGCAGCTTTAGCAGAGGCGAGCAGTACTTC.

This clonotype appeared once. V usage is TRBV20-1 and J usage is TRBJ2-7, with D uncertain. V was pared by 0 bases and J by 2 bases, with 11 bases between. The length of the CDR3 is 14 residues. Germline CDR1 and CDR2: DFQATT and SNEGSKA (reference sequence). In DNA, the CDR3 is TGCAGTGCTAGAGATCTCAGGACCCCCTACGAGCAGTACTTC. Translated, it gives CSARDLRTPYEQYF.

CDR3 bases: TGTGCCAGCCGGGACTACGCGAACACCGGGGAGCTGTTTTTT. This codes for CASRDYANTGELFF. The V gene is TRBV7-9, the J gene TRBJ2-2, with 7 nucleotides matching TRBD2. Looked up from germline, CDR1 is SEHNR and CDR2 is FQNEAQ (reference sequence). The CDR3 length is 14 residues. V shed 8 bases and J 0 bases; nucleotides not matched to a gene: 3.

This clonotype was observed a few times. The CDR3 loop reads CASSNSETQYF. DNA for the CDR3: TGTGCCAGTAGTAACTCAGAGACCCAGTACTTC. This chain uses TRBV19 with TRBJ2-5; D is unclear. The CDR3 contains 11 residues. CDR1 is LNHDA, CDR2 SQIVND, per germline (reference sequence). Trimming stripped 4 bases from V and 4 bases from J, with 4 bases between.

The rearrangement joins TRBV20-1 to TRBJ2-3, with 10 bases fitting TRBD2. This CDR3 region has 15 residues. CDR1 and CDR2 (germline): DFQATT, SNEGSKA (reference sequence). J lost 6 bases, V lost 7 bases, and 13 bases had no gene match. CDR3 region: CSGRATSGFSDTQYF. CDR3 in DNA: TGCAGTGGACGAGCGACTAGCGGGTTCTCGGATACGCAGTATTTT.

In this sample, this clonotype turned up a few times. The rearrangement joins TRBV7-2 to TRBJ1-3; no clear D. Trimming removed 1 base from V and 2 bases from J, with 12 bases in between. The CDR3 consists of 16 residues. Germline V lookup: CDR1 SGHTA, CDR2 FQGNSA. As DNA, the CDR3 is TGTGCCAGCAGCTTAGGAAGCGAAGGGACTGGAAACACCATATATTTT. Protein: CASSLGSEGTGNTIYF.

This chain uses TRBV30 with TRBJ2-1; 11 nucleotides agree with TRBD2. Trimming took 0 bases from V and 6 from J; bases not matched to a gene: 10. This CDR3 comprises 17 residues. Germline values: CDR1 GTSNPN, CDR2 SVGIG (reference sequence). The CDR3 region is CAWSVRTSGRLPNEQFF. The CDR3 DNA follows: TGTGCCTGGAGTGTACGAACTAGCGGGAGACTGCCCAATGAGCAGTTCTTC.

The CDR3 protein is CASSPPSIVTQYF. CDR3 DNA: TGTGCCAGCTCACCACCTTCTATAGTGACCCAGTACTTC. The V call is TRBV18, the J call TRBJ2-5; D not resolved. Germline V gene data show CDR1 as KGHSH and CDR2 as LQKENI. The V gene lost 0 bases and the J gene lost 7 bases, with 9 bases spanning the gap. The CDR3 loop spans 13 amino acids.

The rearrangement joins TRBV12-3 or TRBV12-4 to TRBJ1-1; D uncertain. The CDR3 has 13 amino acids. V lost 6 bases to trimming and J lost 5 bases, with 13 bases between them. CDR3 DNA: TGTGCCAGCAGACCACAAAGTAGGACTGAAGCTTTCTTT. This gives the protein CASRPQSRTEAFF.

This rearrangement joins TRBV4-3 to TRBJ1-2; D not resolved. This CDR3 has 16 residues. The germline V gene encodes CDR1 LGHNA and CDR2 YSLEER. The V end lost 1 base, the J end lost 2 bases, and 14 bases lay between the germline ends. This CDR3 is CASSQVGFGVNYGYTF. The CDR3 bases are TGCGCCAGCAGCCAAGTAGGGTTTGGGGTGAACTATGGCTACACCTTC.